Below are 20 T cell receptor beta chains sequenced from a single sample in a study of CD8+CD57+ T cells in acquired aplastic anemia. Genomic DNA was employed as the template in profiling TCR beta VDJ and CDR3. TCRdb independently ran MiXCR on the reads; one entry per CDR3 protein. The table has 150,000 to 200,000 distinct CDR3 sequences, nearly 65% seen once; the top ten hold under 45%. CD8+CD57+ cell expansion, shown by flow cytometry, had occurred in the patients selected for sequencing. The sequenced material came from sorted CD4+, CD8+, or CD8+CD57+ T cells (not recorded which) from PBMCs. These receptors all come from a human donor with aplastic anemia.

This clonotype was recorded at least ten times. The chain is built from TRBV7-2 and TRBJ2-7; D remains ambiguous. The V gene lost 5 bases and the J gene lost 3 bases, with 5 bases spanning the gap. The CDR3 has 11 residues. Germline V gene data show CDR1 as SGHTA and CDR2 as FQGNSA. The CDR3 here is CASSPDYEQYF. In nucleotides, the CDR3 is TGTGCCAGCAGCCCAGACTACGAGCAGTACTTC.

The DNA of the CDR3 is TGTGCCAGCAGTGTCCGGCAGGGGTTAACCTACGAGCAGTACTTC. Its protein is CASSVRQGLTYEQYF. The chain combines TRBV2 with TRBJ2-7; D may be TRBD1 (6 bases). Trimming removed 4 bases at V and 2 bases at J, with 15 bases between. The CDR3 is 15 amino acids. Per germline, CDR1 SNHLY and CDR2 FYNNEI.

This clonotype showed up just a few times. J is TRBJ2-3 and V is TRBV12-3 or TRBV12-4, with D perhaps TRBD2 (5 bases). Trimming took 5 bases from V and 2 from J, leaving 14 bases between them. This CDR3 comprises 15 residues. CDR3 sequence: CASSRTWGVTDTQYF. In DNA, the CDR3 is TGTGCCAGCAGTCGCACATGGGGAGTCACAGATACGCAGTATTTT.

The rearrangement links TRBV7-8 to TRBJ1-6, with D hard to call. This CDR3 comprises 15 residues. Looked up from germline, CDR1 is SGHVS and CDR2 is FQNEAQ. V lost 1 base, J lost 9 bases, and 13 bases lay in between. CDR3 amino acids: CASSLVPGRTSPLHF. In nucleotides, the CDR3 is TGTGCCAGCAGCTTAGTACCGGGAAGGACTTCACCCCTCCACTTT.

This chain links TRBV20-1 with TRBJ1-1, with 8 bases lining up with TRBD1. The CDR3 has 9 residues. Germline V lookup: CDR1 DFQATT, CDR2 SNEGSKA (reference sequence). Trimming at V came to 6 bases and at J to 13 bases, leaving 4 bases not matched to a gene. The CDR3 DNA reads TGCAGTGCGATGGACAGGGATTTCTTT. Protein product: CSAMDRDFF.

This sequence joins TRBV29-1 and TRBJ2-1, with D hard to call. CDR1 is SQVTM, CDR2 ANQGSEA, per germline. The CDR3 contains 10 residues. The V gene lost 4 bases and the J gene lost 12 bases, with 10 bases spanning the gap. CDR3 bases: TGCAGCGTTGTGGGCTCCTGGCAGTTCTTC. This codes for CSVVGSWQFF.

This rearrangement joins TRBV15 to TRBJ1-1; possible D gene TRBD1, 6 bases. The CDR3 has 14 amino acids. Germline values: CDR1 LNHNV, CDR2 YYDKDF (reference sequence). V lost 6 bases, J lost 4 bases, and 15 bases lay in between. The CDR3 coding sequence is TGTGCCACCAGAGGGGGGGCAGGGAGCACTGAAGCTTTCTTT. Translation: CATRGGAGSTEAFF.

The J gene is TRBJ2-7, the V gene TRBV7-8; 9 bases map to TRBD1. V lost 5 bases, J lost 2 bases, and 7 bases stayed unmatched. The germline V gene has CDR1 SGHVS and CDR2 FQNEAQ. The CDR3 covers 15 residues. DNA of the CDR3: TGTGCCAGCAGCAATCGACAGGGGGTAACCTACGAGCAGTACTTC. Amino acid sequence: CASSNRQGVTYEQYF.

Points on this clonotype: Compared with germline, one end of the junction differs, possibly owing to a read error. V and J are TRBV2 and TRBJ2-5; TRBD1 agrees at 8 bases. This CDR3 has 14 residues. The germline gives CDR1 SNHLY, CDR2 FYNNEI. CDR3 region: CASSAGTGQETQYF. As DNA, the CDR3 is TGCGCCAGCAGCGCCGGGACAGGACAAGAGACCCAGTACTTC.

CDR3 in DNA: TGTGCCAGTAGTATAGGGTTCGGGAACAATGAGCAGTTCTTC. Translating gives CASSIGFGNNEQFF. This rearrangement joins TRBV19 to TRBJ2-1, with a possible D match to TRBD2 (5 bases). V lost 1 base and J 5 bases, leaving 9 bases between the germline ends. This CDR3 spans 14 amino acids. Germline CDR1 reads LNHDA; CDR2 reads SQIVND (reference sequence).

The genes are TRBV19 and TRBJ1-4, with D possibly matching TRBD1 (6 bases). The CDR3 runs 15 residues. Germline CDR1 reads LNHDA; CDR2 reads SQIVND (reference sequence). V lost 8 bases and J 3 bases, leaving 16 bases between the germline ends. CDR3 residues: CASGTGYRPNEKLFF. The CDR3 DNA follows: TGTGCCAGTGGAACAGGGTACCGTCCTAATGAAAAACTGTTTTTT.

The rearrangement uses TRBV20-1 and TRBJ2-5; 10 bases are a match to TRBD2. The ends lost 7 bases at V and 1 base at J; junction bases unmatched: 6. The CDR3 runs to 14 residues. CDR1 DFQATT and CDR2 SNEGSKA come from the germline V gene (reference sequence). CDR3 DNA: TGCAGTGTAGCGGGGGGAAACACCCAAGAGACCCAGTACTTC. This sequence encodes CSVAGGNTQETQYF.

This chain connects TRBV2 to TRBJ1-1; D may be TRBD1 (5 bases). CDR3 length equals 13 residues. Germline assignment: CDR1 SNHLY and CDR2 FYNNEI. Trimming stripped 10 bases from V and 1 base from J, with 13 bases between. The CDR3 DNA sequence: TGTGCCACGCAACAGGTTACGAACACTGAAGCTTTCTTT. Translation: CATQQVTNTEAFF.

Here the CDR3 reads CASSEVAGGLDQFF. In DNA, the CDR3 is TGTGCCAGCAGTGAGGTAGCGGGGGGGCTAGATCAGTTCTTC. The chain uses TRBV2 and TRBJ2-1; TRBD2 agrees at 11 bases. V shed 3 bases, J shed 13 bases, and the junction held 8 bases outside the gene matches. This CDR3 contains 14 residues. The germline CDR1 and CDR2 sequences are SNHLY and FYNNEI.

The chain recombines TRBV7-8 with TRBJ2-7; no clear D. Trimming stripped 5 bases from V and 3 bases from J, with 11 bases between. CDR3 length equals 13 residues. Germline lookup yields CDR1 SGHVS and CDR2 FQNEAQ. The CDR3 sequence is CASSQLLGYEQYF. The CDR3 DNA is TGTGCCAGCAGCCAGCTTCTAGGCTACGAGCAGTACTTC.

As for this clonotype: Mismatch with germline at one junction end may stem from a read error. This sequence joins TRBV15 and TRBJ2-7; D remains ambiguous. Germline V gives CDR1 LNHNV, CDR2 YYDKDF (reference sequence). The CDR3 extends over 13 amino acids. The CDR3 DNA follows: TGTGCCACCAGCAGAGAAATCCCCTACGACCAGTACTTC. Translating it yields CATSREIPYDQYF.

This clonotype showed up just a few times. The chain recombines TRBV24-1 with TRBJ2-1; 9 nucleotides line up with TRBD2. The CDR3 covers 15 residues. Per the germline V gene, CDR1 is KGHDR and CDR2 is SFDVKD. The trim removed 3 bases at V and 5 bases at J, leaving 4 bases unmatched. The CDR3 protein is CATSDPSGGHNEQFF. The CDR3 nucleotides are TGTGCCACCAGTGATCCCAGCGGGGGGCACAATGAGCAGTTCTTC.

The rearrangement uses TRBV12-3 or TRBV12-4 and TRBJ2-2, with D perhaps matching TRBD2 (6 bases). V shed 5 bases and J shed 7 bases, with 8 bases lying between them. The CDR3 loop spans 12 amino acids. In DNA, the CDR3 is TGTGCCAGCAGTAGACTAGTCGGGGAGCTGTTTTTT. Its protein product is CASSRLVGELFF.

The chain links TRBV9 to TRBJ1-1; D is possibly TRBD1 (5 bases). Germline V gene lookup returns CDR1 SGDLS and CDR2 YYNGEE. Trimming cost V 4 bases and J 10 bases, with 20 bases left between them. This CDR3 spans 14 amino acids. This chain's CDR3 is CASSPGWGGTLAFF. For the CDR3, the DNA is TGTGCCAGCAGCCCGGGGTGGGGCGGGACGTTAGCTTTCTTT.

This clonotype was found a few times. J is TRBJ1-5 and V is TRBV5-6, with 7 nucleotides matching TRBD1. The CDR3 runs to 15 residues. Germline V gene lookup returns CDR1 SGHDT and CDR2 YYEEEE. The junction had 3 bases not matched to a gene; V was cut back by 1 base and J by 2 bases. CDR3 bases: TGTGCCAGCAGCTTGAGACAGGGTGGCAATCAGCCCCAGCATTTT. Encoded protein: CASSLRQGGNQPQHF.